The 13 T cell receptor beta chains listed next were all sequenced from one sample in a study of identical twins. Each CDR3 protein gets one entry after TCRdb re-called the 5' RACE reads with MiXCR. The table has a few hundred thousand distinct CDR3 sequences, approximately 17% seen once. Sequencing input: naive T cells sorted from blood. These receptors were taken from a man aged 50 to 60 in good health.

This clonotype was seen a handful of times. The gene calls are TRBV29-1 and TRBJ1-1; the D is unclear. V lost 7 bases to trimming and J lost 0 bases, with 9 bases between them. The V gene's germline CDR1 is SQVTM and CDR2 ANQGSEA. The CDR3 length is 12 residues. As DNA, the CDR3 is TGCAGCGCCCGGGGAATGAACACTGAAGCTTTCTTT. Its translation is CSARGMNTEAFF.

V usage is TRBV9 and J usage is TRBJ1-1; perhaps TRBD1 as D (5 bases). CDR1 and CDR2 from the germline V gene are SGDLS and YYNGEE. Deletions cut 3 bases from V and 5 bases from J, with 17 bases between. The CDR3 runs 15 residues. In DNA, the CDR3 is TGTGCCAGCAGCGCAAGTGGAGGGACGAGTACTGAAGCTTTCTTT. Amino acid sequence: CASSASGGTSTEAFF.

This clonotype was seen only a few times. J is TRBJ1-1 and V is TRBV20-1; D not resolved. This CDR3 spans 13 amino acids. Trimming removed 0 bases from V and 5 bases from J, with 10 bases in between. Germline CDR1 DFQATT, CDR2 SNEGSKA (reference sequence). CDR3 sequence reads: CSARDSSRTEAFF. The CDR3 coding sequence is TGCAGTGCTAGAGACTCCAGCAGGACTGAAGCTTTCTTT.

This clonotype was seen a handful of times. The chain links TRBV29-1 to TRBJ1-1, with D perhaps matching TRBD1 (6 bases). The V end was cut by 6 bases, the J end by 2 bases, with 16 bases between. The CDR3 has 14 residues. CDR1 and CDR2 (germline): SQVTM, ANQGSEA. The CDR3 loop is CSVINRASNTEAFF. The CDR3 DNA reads TGCAGCGTCATTAACAGGGCCTCCAACACTGAAGCTTTCTTT.

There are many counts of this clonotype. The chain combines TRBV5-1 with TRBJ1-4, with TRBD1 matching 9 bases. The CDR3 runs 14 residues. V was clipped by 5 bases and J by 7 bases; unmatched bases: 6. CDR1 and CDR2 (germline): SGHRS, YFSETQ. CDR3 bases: TGCGCCAGCAGGGAACAGGGGGCTAGTGAAAAACTGTTTTTT. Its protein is CASREQGASEKLFF.

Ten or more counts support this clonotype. The CDR3 here is CASSQERPGTGYSGTQYF. In DNA form, the CDR3 reads TGCGCCAGCAGCCAAGAAAGGCCCGGGACTGGGTACTCGGGTACGCAGTATTTT. The chain employs TRBV4-3 and TRBJ2-3; perhaps TRBD2 as D (6 bases). The germline gives CDR1 LGHNA, CDR2 YSLEER. The V and J ends lost 0 bases and 8 bases respectively, with 24 bases between them. The CDR3 extends over 18 amino acids.

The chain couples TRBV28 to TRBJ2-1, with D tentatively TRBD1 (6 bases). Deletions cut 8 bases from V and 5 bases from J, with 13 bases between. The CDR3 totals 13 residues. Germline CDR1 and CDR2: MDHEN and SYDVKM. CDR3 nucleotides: TGTGCCAGCTTACTAGGGGGAAACAATGAGCAGTTCTTC. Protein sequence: CASLLGGNNEQFF.

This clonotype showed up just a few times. CDR3 nucleotides: TGCAGTGCCCTTTGGGTTGAGGAGCAGCCCCAGCATTTT. Its translation is CSALWVEEQPQHF. This chain uses TRBV20-1 with TRBJ1-5, with D unclear. V dropped 6 bases and J dropped 7 bases, with 16 bases sitting between them. CDR3 length: 13 amino acids. Germline V lookup: CDR1 DFQATT, CDR2 SNEGSKA (reference sequence).

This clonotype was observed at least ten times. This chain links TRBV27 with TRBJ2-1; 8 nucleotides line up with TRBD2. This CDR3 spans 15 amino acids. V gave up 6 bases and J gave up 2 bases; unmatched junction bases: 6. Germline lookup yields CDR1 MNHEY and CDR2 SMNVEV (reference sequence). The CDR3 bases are TGTGCCAGCAGGCTAAGCGGGAGTACCTACAATGAGCAGTTCTTC. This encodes CASRLSGSTYNEQFF.

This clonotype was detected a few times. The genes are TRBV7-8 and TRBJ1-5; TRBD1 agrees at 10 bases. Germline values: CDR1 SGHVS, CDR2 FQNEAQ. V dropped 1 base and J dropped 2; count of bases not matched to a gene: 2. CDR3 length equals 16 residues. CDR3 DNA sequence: TGTGCCAGCAGCTTAGTCGGGACAGGGGGCAATCAGCCCCAGCATTTT. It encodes CASSLVGTGGNQPQHF.

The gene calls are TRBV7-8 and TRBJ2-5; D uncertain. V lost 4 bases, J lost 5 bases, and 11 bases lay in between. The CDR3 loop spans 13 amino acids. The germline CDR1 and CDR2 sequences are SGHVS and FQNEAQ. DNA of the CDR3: TGTGCCAGCAGCTGGAGTAGGTTGGAGACCCAGTACTTC. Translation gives CASSWSRLETQYF.

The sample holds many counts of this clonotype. CDR3 region: CASSQGTVQYF. The CDR3 nucleotides read TGTGCCAGCAGCCAAGGGACGGTTCAGTACTTC. The chain combines TRBV7-2 with TRBJ2-4; perhaps D is TRBD1 or TRBD2 (5 bases each). V was pared by 5 bases and J by 11 bases, with 10 bases between. The CDR3 is 11 residues long. CDR1 SGHTA and CDR2 FQGNSA come from the germline V gene. Full variable domain (outside the CDR3, taken from reference TRBV7-2 and TRBJ2-4): GAGVSQSPSNKVTEKGKDVELRCDPISGHTALYWYRQSLGQGLEFLIYFQGNSAPDKSGLPSDRFSAERTGGSVSTLTIQRTQQEDSAVYLCASSQGTVQYFGAGTRLSVL.

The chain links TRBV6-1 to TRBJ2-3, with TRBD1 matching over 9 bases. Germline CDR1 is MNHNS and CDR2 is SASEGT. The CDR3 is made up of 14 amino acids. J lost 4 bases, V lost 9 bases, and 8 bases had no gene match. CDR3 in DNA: TGTGCCAGTTTAAGTGACAGGGGGTCAGATACGCAGTATTTT. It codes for CASLSDRGSDTQYF.